This T cell receptor beta chain was obtained from a study of T-cell reconstitution after alpha-beta-depleted transplantation in children (dated by TCRdb to about 2016). Notes on the research overall: The study quantitatively tracked T-cell immune reconstitution after TCRalphabeta/CD19-depleted allogeneic hematopoietic cell transplantation in children using TCR repertoire profiling.

What the work shows at the level of the full study, not this receptor alone: Over subsequent months, a decline in hyperexpanded clone frequencies was noted, and after one year, T-cell counts and TCRbeta diversity were mostly ascribed to newly produced T cells. The high TCRbeta diversity at day 60 in some patients was ascribed to recipient T cells and intrathymic progenitors that had survived conditioning. The apparently early alphabetaT-cell count recovery about two months after transplant was reportedly dependent on only several hundred rapidly expanded clones derived from non-depleted graft cells.

The library was obtained by PCR. The reads were generated on an Illumina HiSeq 2500. Molecular barcoding was employed in the preparation of TCR libraries, with unique molecular identifiers being used to normalize TCRbeta repertoire quantification. TCRdb cleaned the public reads at Q25 with fastp, built clones with MiXCR and kept in-frame beta chains. Identical CDR3 proteins give one entry, which carries the most common genes and DNA. This sample comprises 450,000 to 600,000 distinct CDR3 sequences, 8% to 11% of them detected only once. The top ten constitute 2% of the sample. A word on this clonotype: This receptor's antigen is unknown. Nothing much larger sits one base from this clone, and base qualities are not available.

In light of the paper, this sample's treatment or condition label describes: allogeneic hematopoietic cell transplantation with graft depleted of TCRalphabeta T cells and CD19 B cells. Transplant recipients were children who received TCRalphabeta/CD19-depleted allogeneic hematopoietic cell grafts. The starting material was PBMCs, obtained before TCRalphabeta/CD19-depleted stem cell transplant. This clonotype was obtained from a child aged 2-9 years with inherited bone marrow failure, due to receive a stem cell transplant.

The CDR3 protein: CASSTGPTTIYSNQPQHF. In nucleotide form, the sequence is TGTGCCAGCAGTACGGGCCCTACCACGATTTATAGCAATCAGCCCCAGCATTTT. This receptor chain uses TRBV6-2 or TRBV6-3 and TRBJ1-5; the D gene remains uncertain. Taken from cysteine to phenylalanine, the CDR3 has 18 residues. The only DNA kept is the CDR3, 54 bases in frame from the first base. The junction shows trimming of 5 bases on V and 0 bases on J, plus 20 bases between the germline ends. CDR1 and CDR2 are drawn from the germline V gene: MNHEY, SVGEGT.